The next 31 T cell receptor beta chains were all read from a single sample in a study of blood T cell repertoires in COVID-19. Here immunoSEQ multiplex PCR was the method, and the copy in TCRdb shows in-frame clones only, minus some. The sample lists under 100,000 clones, about nine tenths occurring once. The sequencing input was peripheral blood. The receptor source for this set is a man in his forties or fifties with acute or convalescent COVID-19.

This clone was seen a single time. The genes are TRBV27 and TRBJ2-5; tentatively, D is TRBD2 (6 bases). The CDR3 totals 14 residues. Germline CDR1 MNHEY, CDR2 SMNVEV (reference sequence). With 8 bases removed from V and 5 bases from J, the gap between germline ends came to 18 bases. CDR3 amino acids: CASSKGQRVETQYF. The CDR3 nucleotides read TGTGCCAGCTCGAAGGGTCAGCGGGTTGAGACCCAGTACTTC.

This chain uses TRBV5-1 with TRBJ2-1; D gene ambiguous. The CDR3 is made up of 14 amino acids. The ends were cut back, 0 bases at V and 7 bases at J, with 11 bases in the middle. Germline lookup yields CDR1 SGHRS and CDR2 YFSETQ. This CDR3 is CASSLVLGANEQFF. The DNA for the CDR3 is TGCGCCAGCAGCTTGGTTCTAGGTGCGAATGAGCAGTTCTTC.

The V and J genes are TRBV6-5 and TRBJ2-7, with D possibly matching TRBD2 (6 bases). Between the trimmed V and J ends, which lost 2 bases and 4 bases, there was a span of 15 bases. The CDR3 consists of 15 residues. Per the germline V gene, CDR1 is MNHEY and CDR2 is SVGAGI. Written as DNA, the CDR3 is TGTGCCAGCAGTTACACCTGGAGGGGTATATACGAGCAGTACTTC. It yields the protein CASSYTWRGIYEQYF.

This clone was recorded a few times. The chain employs TRBV7-2 and TRBJ2-3; D possibly corresponds to TRBD1 (5 bases). The V gene's germline CDR1 is SGHTA and CDR2 FQGNSA. CDR3 length equals 15 residues. V lost 1 base to trimming and J lost 10 bases, with 18 bases between them. The DNA for the CDR3 is TGTGCCAGCAGCTTAGGGTTTATGGAGCAGGGATCGCAGTATTTT. It is translated as CASSLGFMEQGSQYF.

The V and J genes are TRBV11-2 and TRBJ1-2, with D perhaps TRBD1 (5 bases). The CDR3 is 16 amino acids. V gave up 0 bases and J gave up 1 base, with 12 bases separating them. CDR1 is SGHAT and CDR2 is FQNNGV in the germline V gene. CDR3 loop: CASSLDWGRINYGYTF. Here the CDR3 DNA reads TGTGCCAGCAGCTTAGATTGGGGCCGAATTAACTATGGCTACACCTTC.

This chain links TRBV27 with TRBJ2-1; no clear D. The ends were cut back, 4 bases at V and 8 bases at J, with 15 bases in the middle. The CDR3 contains 14 residues. Germline CDR1 reads MNHEY; CDR2 reads SMNVEV (reference sequence). In DNA form, the CDR3 reads TGTGCCAGCAGTTCAGGTCTTAGTGTGGATGAGCAGTTCTTC. This codes for CASSSGLSVDEQFF.

The chain has TRBV1 and TRBJ2-3; the table gives TRBD2 as D, unverified against the DNA. TRBV1 is shown as a pseudogene. There are 15 residues in the CDR3. Here the CDR3 reads CTSSGTSRHTDTQYF. CDR3 coding DNA: TGCACCAGCAGCGGGACTAGCAGACACACAGATACGCAGTATTTT.

The chain employs TRBV5-1 and TRBJ2-5; tentative D call: TRBD1 (5 bases). Germline assignment: CDR1 SGHRS and CDR2 YFSETQ. V was cut by 4 bases and J by 3 bases, with 10 bases left in between. The CDR3 consists of 13 residues. In DNA form, the CDR3 reads TGCGCCAGCAGCCAAGGACATGAAGAGACCCAGTACTTC. Translation gives CASSQGHEETQYF.

The gene calls are TRBV29-1 and TRBJ2-7, with D possibly TRBD1 on 6 matching bases. The CDR3 runs to 14 residues. The V gene's germline CDR1 is SQVTM and CDR2 ANQGSEA. Trimming shortened V by 0 bases and J by 3 bases, and 12 bases separated the two germline ends. CDR3 sequence (DNA): TGCAGCGTTGAAGAAGGCAGGGGAGACTACGAGCAGTACTTC. This sequence encodes CSVEEGRGDYEQYF.

The genes are TRBV12-5 and TRBJ2-1; D perhaps matches TRBD1 (7 bases). Germline assignment: CDR1 LGHNT and CDR2 FRNRAP. V shed 7 bases and J shed 1 base, with 11 bases lying between them. This CDR3 is built from 14 residues. This chain's CDR3 is CASAQGGSYNEQFF. The CDR3 coding sequence is TGTGCTAGTGCTCAGGGGGGTTCCTACAATGAGCAGTTCTTC.

J is TRBJ1-4 and V is TRBV12-3 or TRBV12-4; no firm D call. There are 13 residues in the CDR3. V lost 7 bases, J lost 10 bases, and 16 bases lay in between. The CDR3 spells CASTRTTGGKLFF. In nucleotides, the CDR3 is TGTGCCAGCACTCGCACGACGGGTGGAAAACTGTTTTTT.

The gene calls are TRBV18 and TRBJ2-2, with TRBD2 matching over 12 bases. The length of the CDR3 is 18 residues. The germline V gene has CDR1 KGHSH and CDR2 LQKENI. V gave up 2 bases and J gave up 2 bases; unmatched junction bases: 6. CDR3 loop: CASSPKLGLAGNTGELFF. CDR3 nucleotide sequence: TGTGCCAGCTCACCAAAACTCGGACTAGCGGGAAACACCGGGGAGCTGTTTTTT.

This clone was recorded many times. The J gene is TRBJ1-1, the V gene TRBV6-5, with 9 positions matching TRBD1. This CDR3 is 15 amino acids long. Germline CDR1 reads MNHEY; CDR2 reads SVGAGI. The trim removed 2 bases at V and 3 bases at J, leaving 4 bases unmatched. In nucleotides, the CDR3 is TGTGCCAGCAGTTACAAAACAGGGGGCTACACTGAAGCTTTCTTT. Translated, it gives CASSYKTGGYTEAFF.

DNA of the CDR3: TGTGCCAGCTCACTCGGGGGACTCTCCTACGAGCAGTACTTC. Amino acid sequence: CASSLGGLSYEQYF. This chain links TRBV18 with TRBJ2-7; a weak D match, TRBD2 (6 bases). Trimming took off 4 bases at V and 0 bases at J, with 10 bases between the two ends. Germline assignment: CDR1 KGHSH and CDR2 LQKENI. The CDR3 has 14 amino acids.

The CDR3 loop reads CASSLLAGGDTQYF. The CDR3 DNA reads as TGTGCCAGCAGCCTACTAGCGGGAGGTGATACGCAGTATTTT. The chain employs TRBV5-5 and TRBJ2-3; 12 positions match TRBD2. CDR3 length: 14 residues. Trimming took 4 bases from V and 6 from J; bases not matched to a gene: 3. CDR1 is SGHKS, CDR2 YYEKEE, per germline (reference sequence).

This clone was counted once. The chain links TRBV4-2 to TRBJ2-3, with TRBD2 identical over 8 bases. The J segment lost 3 bases and the V segment lost 0 bases, leaving 11 bases of the junction unmatched. CDR1 and CDR2 (germline): LGHNA, YNFKEQ. The CDR3 has 18 amino acids. CDR3 DNA sequence: TGTGCCAGCAGCCAAGATTTTCGGGAGGGCCGTGGGACAGATACGCAGTATTTT. It specifies CASSQDFREGRGTDTQYF.

V and J are TRBV6-5 and TRBJ1-1; perhaps TRBD1 as D (6 bases). Deletions cut 8 bases from V and 7 bases from J, with 17 bases between. The germline V gene has CDR1 MNHEY and CDR2 SVGAGI. The CDR3 is 13 amino acids. Here the CDR3 reads CASRVKGGSEAFF. CDR3 in DNA: TGTGCCAGCCGAGTCAAGGGGGGGAGTGAAGCTTTCTTT.

V usage is TRBV21-1 and J usage is TRBJ1-2. TRBV21-1 is a pseudogene locus. The CDR3 has 15 amino acids. In nucleotides, the CDR3 is TGTGCCAGCAGGCAACAAAAGGGAGGGGCTCGCGGCTACACCTTC. This codes for CASRQQKGGARGYTF.

The rearrangement uses TRBV5-5 and TRBJ2-7; tentative D call: TRBD1 (5 bases). This CDR3 has 14 residues. Germline CDR1 SGHKS, CDR2 YYEKEE (reference sequence). V gave up 3 bases and J gave up 1 base, with 11 bases separating them. The CDR3 DNA reads as TGTGCCAGCAGCTCCCCAGGGCTTTCCTACGAGCAGTACTTC. This codes for CASSSPGLSYEQYF. Using reference TRBV5-5 and TRBJ2-7 for the parts outside the CDR3, the full variable domain is DAGVTQSPTHLIKTRGQQVTLRCSPISGHKSVSWYQQVLGQGPQFIFQYYEKEERGRGNFPDRFSARQFPNYSSELNVNALLLGDSALYLCASSSPGLSYEQYFGPGTRLTVT.

The chain recombines TRBV27 with TRBJ2-2; D uncertain. Germline V lookup: CDR1 MNHEY, CDR2 SMNVEV (reference sequence). Trimming cost V 2 bases and J 8 bases, with 3 bases left between them. The CDR3 contains 11 residues. In nucleotides, the CDR3 is TGTGCCAGCAGTTTAACTGGGGAGCTGTTTTTT. Encoded protein: CASSLTGELFF.

CDR3: CASSLGQGASPLHF. In DNA, the CDR3 is TGTGCCAGCAGCTTGGGACAGGGAGCGTCACCCCTCCACTTT. The chain joins TRBV5-5 to TRBJ1-6, with TRBD1 matching 7 bases. V lost 0 bases, J lost 10 bases, and 4 bases stayed unmatched. Germline CDR1 and CDR2: SGHKS and YYEKEE (reference sequence). The CDR3 contains 14 residues.

This clone has a handful of counts. The chain recombines TRBV12-5 with TRBJ2-7, with a tentative D call TRBD1 (6 bases). The V gene lost 6 bases and the J gene lost 4 bases, with 13 bases spanning the gap. The CDR3 consists of 13 residues. CDR1 is LGHNT and CDR2 is FRNRAP in the germline V gene. CDR3 sequence reads: CASGYGTSYEQYF. CDR3 bases: TGTGCTAGTGGCTATGGGACATCTTACGAGCAGTACTTC.

This chain links TRBV7-2 with TRBJ1-6, with a weak D call TRBD1 (5 bases). CDR3 length: 14 residues. Trimming cost V 5 bases and J 1 base, with 6 bases left between them. Germline CDR1 is SGHTA and CDR2 is FQGNSA. As DNA, the CDR3 is TGTGCCAGCAGCAGACAGTCCTATAATTCACCCCTCCACTTT. Its translation: CASSRQSYNSPLHF.

The J gene is TRBJ2-7, the V gene TRBV7-2; the D is unclear. With 4 bases removed from V and 3 bases from J, the gap between germline ends came to 10 bases. Germline CDR1 reads SGHTA; CDR2 reads FQGNSA. The CDR3 length is 13 residues. CDR3 in amino acids: CASSSTPHYEQYF. The CDR3 DNA reads as TGTGCCAGCAGCTCGACACCACACTACGAGCAGTACTTC.

The chain has TRBV5-1 and TRBJ1-6; D is unclear. V shed 2 bases and J shed 6 bases, with 15 bases lying between them. Germline V gene lookup returns CDR1 SGHRS and CDR2 YFSETQ. This CDR3 is 16 amino acids long. The CDR3 nucleotides read TGCGCCAGCAGCTTTACCGGGGTGGAAGCTAATTCACCCCTCCACTTT. It specifies CASSFTGVEANSPLHF.

This clone came up a few times. V gene TRBV18 combines with J gene TRBJ1-1; D is ambiguous. The germline gives CDR1 KGHSH, CDR2 LQKENI. Trimming took 3 bases from V and 8 from J, leaving 19 bases between them. This CDR3 has 15 amino acids. The CDR3 DNA sequence: TGTGCCAGCTCACCCTTCCAAGGAAGGGAGGCCGAAGCTTTCTTT. Protein: CASSPFQGREAEAFF.

The chain links TRBV19 to TRBJ2-5, with TRBD1 matching over 9 bases. V was pared by 4 bases and J by 7 bases, with 4 bases of the junction left unmatched. The CDR3 length is 13 residues. Germline CDR1 LNHDA, CDR2 SQIVND (reference sequence). The CDR3 DNA follows: TGTGCCAGTAGTACGCCGGACAGGGGGACCCAGTACTTC. This codes for CASSTPDRGTQYF.

The chain recombines TRBV11-2 with TRBJ1-6; D not certain. Germline assignment: CDR1 SGHAT and CDR2 FQNNGV. The CDR3 totals 12 residues. V was shortened by 1 base and J by 8 bases, with 3 bases between the two germline ends. This CDR3 is CASSLVDSPLHF. The CDR3 DNA sequence: TGTGCCAGCAGCTTAGTAGATTCACCCCTCCACTTT.

This chain links TRBV9 with TRBJ2-6; TRBD1 matches 10 bases. Germline V gene lookup returns CDR1 SGDLS and CDR2 YYNGEE. V gave up 3 bases and J gave up 4 bases; unmatched junction bases: 4. The CDR3 runs 16 residues. CDR3 region: CASSADRGLGANVLTF. The CDR3 DNA reads TGTGCCAGCAGCGCCGACAGGGGGCTAGGGGCCAACGTCCTGACTTTC.

This chain uses TRBV5-1 with TRBJ2-3, with D possibly being TRBD2 (6 bases). V was cut by 4 bases and J by 3 bases, with 15 bases left in between. The CDR3 length is 15 residues. Germline V lookup: CDR1 SGHRS, CDR2 YFSETQ. The CDR3 DNA reads as TGCGCCAGCAGCCCAGGGATAGGAGGGACAGATACGCAGTATTTT. Translated, it gives CASSPGIGGTDTQYF.

The CDR3 loop reads CASSGTGGSSYNEQFF. The DNA of the CDR3 is TGTGCCAGCAGCGGGACAGGGGGTAGCTCCTACAATGAGCAGTTCTTC. The chain combines TRBV5-6 with TRBJ2-1, with 11 bases fitting TRBD1. The CDR3 consists of 16 residues. Germline CDR1 SGHDT, CDR2 YYEEEE. With 4 bases clipped from V and 0 bases from J, the junction kept 3 bases outside the gene matches.